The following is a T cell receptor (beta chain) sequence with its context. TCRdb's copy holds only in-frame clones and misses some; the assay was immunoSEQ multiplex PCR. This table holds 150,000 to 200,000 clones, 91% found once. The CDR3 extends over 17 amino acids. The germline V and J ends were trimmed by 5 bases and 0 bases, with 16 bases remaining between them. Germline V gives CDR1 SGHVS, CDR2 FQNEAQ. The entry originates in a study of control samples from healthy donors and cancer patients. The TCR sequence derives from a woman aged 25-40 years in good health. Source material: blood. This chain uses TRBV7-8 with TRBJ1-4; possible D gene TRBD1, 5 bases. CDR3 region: CASSRSRGSTTNEKLFF. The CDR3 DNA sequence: TGTGCCAGCAGCCGCTCGCGGGGGTCCACAACTAATGAAAAACTGTTTTTT.